Sequencing of this T cell receptor beta chain was carried out in a study of cytomegalovirus exposure and HLA in healthy donors (dated by TCRdb to about 2017). About the study as a whole: An earlier analysis of roughly 630 of the donors reported approximately 290 Gb of sequence data and 120 million or so unique TCR beta sequences from 150 million to 200 million T cells. Of the 350 to 400 genotyped donors, approximately 83% fell in the genetic ancestry cluster associated with self-reported Caucasian donors. The aim of the study was to test whether cataloging public T cell receptors could identify signatures of past pathogen exposure. An earlier analysis of about 600 of the donors used high-throughput TCR beta sequencing to judge whether each TCR beta V gene segment behaved as functional or pseudogenic. Alongside the repertoire data, information on donor age, sex, ethnicity and CMV serostatus was compiled. Rather than using new phenotypic data, the later analysis identified candidate immune exposures from TCR beta sequences and from how often those sequences occurred across donors. Besides the first cohort of more than 650 subjects, a separate validation cohort made up of 90 to 150 different subjects was used. Typing coverage differed by locus: A, B, C, DRB1 and DQB1 were typed in about 620-630 donors, DQA1 in around 500, DPA1 in around 600, and DPB1 in just under 490. In a later analysis, previously published TCR beta repertoires from roughly 710 donors were re-analyzed and high-resolution HLA genotyping was added so that TCR occurrence patterns could be studied. Roughly five DR-DQ haplotypes were handled as single units for association and clustering because linkage in the cohort was strong. A later genetic analysis used genome-wide SNP genotypes for about 60% of the roughly 670 donors, treating that subset as a discovery cohort. To predict cytomegalovirus infection status, the study brought together high-throughput TCR immunosequencing, statistical association of individual TCRs with disease status, and machine learning. The study used immunosequencing to profile the T cell repertoires of approximately 640 subjects and linked those repertoires to cytomegalovirus serostatus. An early release that covered about 640 HLA-typed donors contained 250 to 350 gigabases of sequencing data and 65 million to 100 million unique TCR sequences. On average, roughly 200,000 unique TCR beta nucleotide sequences were sequenced per donor among some 430 genotyped donors of the cohort, with 15% to 20% of those sequences being non-productive. Class I and class II HLA loci were covered by the typing at four-digit resolution. All discovery cohort repertoires had been generated on a single sequencing platform.

The cohort consisted of fewer than 700 healthy bone marrow donors. At the time of sampling, all cohort members were nominally healthy, though unrecorded immune exposures were likely present. CMV serostatus was positive for 289 and negative for about 50% of the roughly 700 cohort members, and was not recorded for this donor. Each donor provided a peripheral blood sample, and peripheral blood mononuclear cells were used for TCR beta sequencing. Genomic DNA extraction from the blood cell samples was performed with the Qiagen DNeasy Blood Extraction Kit. Results and caveats for the whole study, not just this receptor: Compared with equally common non-associated chains, HLA-associated TCR beta chains in a later analysis were more clonally expanded and had lower generation probabilities. A later analysis found that most CMV-associated TCR beta chains appeared HLA-restricted, with HLA associations seemingly driven largely by CMV exposure. Assigning TCR associations to individual alleles was difficult when HLA alleles, especially DR and DQ, strongly co-occurred. About 17 rarely observed V segments, including chromosome 9 orphons, were excluded from the earlier analysis of approximately 500 of the donors because counts were too low. It was suggested by the authors that the approach could potentially be generalized to other disease states and immunological phenotypes. According to a later genetic analysis, donors in an Asian-associated ancestry cluster had fewer N-insertions in productive TCRs than the approximately 650-donor mean. In a later analysis, TCR association rates were found to vary across HLA loci, with the most associated TCRs seen for DRB1 alleles and the fewest for HLA-C alleles. Linkage disequilibrium might explain the correlated functional status among segregating V segments, but an unknown experimental factor could not be ruled out. For the cohort, immune exposure information was limited to CMV serostatus. Because HLA typing was unavailable for some donors at each locus, only the typed subset was used in association tests. A later analysis reported that several top co-occurrence clusters appeared linked to parvovirus B19, influenza, CMV and Epstein-Barr virus. The 87-base-pair reads could not distinguish some IMGT-functional V segments, including TRBV6-2 and TRBV6-3, so those segments were excluded. A further reported finding was that TCR beta sequences accurately predicted the HLA-A and HLA-B alleles for most subjects in the first cohort. Three of the identified cytomegalovirus-associated TCR beta chains were confirmed in vitro to be specific for cytomegalovirus antigens. An earlier analysis of 450 to 750 of the donors showed that most TCR beta V segments appeared in productive rearrangements either about 87% or about 30% of the time, which broadly matched IMGT annotations. Specific HLA alleles were associated with about 17,000 TCR beta sequences at a false discovery rate of 0.05 in a later analysis. A total of around 150 TCR beta chains were listed by the study as associated with cytomegalovirus. In a later genetic analysis, a missense DCLRE1C variant was associated with V-gene and J-gene trimming of TCR beta chains, and the association was replicated in an independent cohort. In this cohort, only TCR beta chains were sequenced, and detectable features were limited by the absence of alpha or paired-chain data. The presence/absence analyses assumed that sequencing depth was roughly uniform across donors, and that assumption may not be true. The classifier was reported to diagnose cytomegalovirus status with high specificity and sensitivity in both the original and validation cohorts. A cluster of highly shared sequence variants was judged likely to be a technical artifact of the sequencing pipeline. Across donors, most TCR sequences were observed very rarely, whereas some public TCRs were present in many individuals.

Taken from the germline V gene (reference sequence), the CDR1 and CDR2 loops are SGHNT and YYREEE. V is pared back by 0 bases and J by 1 base, with 9 bases lying between the germline termini. The CDR3 runs 15 amino acids, cysteine and phenylalanine included. The read is trimmed to its CDR3 DNA, 45 bases read in frame from base 1. Library preparation employed the immunoSEQ multiplex PCR assay. The multiplex PCR relied on a mix of 60 forward primers for TCR Vbeta segments and 13 reverse primers for TCR Jbeta segments. The CDR3 region of rearranged TCR beta genes was amplified from genomic DNA by a multiplex PCR assay. The amplified TCR beta libraries were sequenced on the Illumina HiSeq System as 87-base-pair reads. The published analysis was carried out like this. A later analysis tallied 75 million to 85 million unique TCR beta chains across the 640 or so repertoires, and about 10 million of those chains were shared by two or more donors. To remove PCR and sequencing errors, raw reads were error-corrected and collapsed into unique sequences using a nearest-neighbor algorithm that merged closely related sequences. V, D and J gene segments were assigned by aligning CDR3 sequences to IMGT reference sequences. Each retained sequence needed at least a six-nucleotide match to both a V gene segment and a J gene segment. A rearrangement counted as productive if the CDR3 had no stop codons and remained in frame with V and J, and every other rearrangement counted as non-productive. CDR3 was defined by IMGT convention, running from the second conserved V-encoded cysteine to the conserved J-encoded phenylalanine. In an earlier analysis of approximately 590 of the donors, sequences lacking an unambiguous match to a single V gene segment were excluded. In an earlier analysis of 587 of the donors, V segments were called functional above 56.7% productive rearrangements and were called segregating when the between-donor standard deviation exceeded 5%. A statistical classification framework was developed to diagnose cytomegalovirus status using the catalog of TCR beta chain sequences. A later analysis assigned V and J genes by comparing TCR nucleotide sequences with IMGT/GENE-DB human TR gene sequences. A later analysis assigned CDR3 sequences and most-parsimonious VDJ recombination scenarios with the TCRdist pipeline. In a later analysis, each TCR beta chain was defined by its CDR3 amino acid sequence together with its V-gene family, and reads lacking a unique V-gene family were excluded. To address suspected cross-contamination and a sequencing artifact, a later analysis removed 592 highly shared, low-generation-probability nucleotide sequences. In a later analysis, a clonal expansion index for each public chain was calculated from normalized within-repertoire ranks of inferred template counts. A later analysis computed generation probabilities with a VDJ recombination model fitted to out-of-frame rearrangements, and checked the results against IGoR. A later analysis scored TCR-TCR, TCR-HLA and TCR-CMV co-occurrence with hypergeometric tests, applying a repertoire-size bias correction to TCR pairs. In a later analysis, false discovery rates were estimated by permuting HLA or CMV assignments 20 times. In a later analysis, co-occurring TCRs were grouped using DBSCAN, and TCRdist sequence similarity was added for clustering within HLA-allele-positive subsets. Repertoires with fewer than 30,000 or more than 120,000 public chains were left out of co-occurrence clustering, as were about 5 repertoires with anomalous nucleotide sharing. Here the immuneACCESS table is served through TCRdb, limited to in-frame sequences with V and J called. Missing clones are a known gap in these copies; in checked studies unresolved V genes cover under half, and the rest lacks a known reason. The V and J calls and clone size are taken from that table; D and trimming were inferred from the DNA. The sample has over 200,000 clones on record, approximately 87% of them singletons. The biggest ten clones account for roughly 1.3% of the sample.

In the case of this clone: No cognate antigen has been identified for it. The sample holds no much larger clone one base away, and base qualities are not on file.

The V and J genes are TRBV5-4 and TRBJ2-3; no D gene is confidently identified. The sequenced material came from PBMCs. The TCR sequence derives from a human donor in good health. CDR3 loop: CASSLAYIGTDTQYF. The nucleotide sequence reads TGTGCCAGCAGCTTGGCTTACATTGGCACAGATACGCAGTATTTT.